This T cell receptor beta chain was identified in a study of blood T cell repertoires in COVID-19. Study in general: Sites in the United States, Italy and Spain provided acute and convalescent COVID-19 samples. PBMCs, B-cell-depleted T cells, or T cells were the source of the cDNA or gDNA that made up the material.

The study drew participants aged about 18 to 89 years from 24 US areas. Per the authors' pipeline: Quantification of nucleated cells was approximated via reference gene primer amplification. The protocol was immunoSEQ multiplex PCR, while the TCRdb copy is restricted to in-frame clones and leaves out a portion. V and J calls and clone size are given by that table; D and trimming were obtained from the DNA. The table shows roughly 380,000 clones, with 88% occurring only once. What was sequenced was PBMCs or T cells enriched from blood (not recorded which). The sequence was collected from a woman under 40 who had been exposed to COVID-19.

This CDR3 reads CASSISGTGGRGIMNTEAFF. Written as DNA, the CDR3 is TGTGCCAGCAGCATATCCGGGACAGGGGGCCGGGGGATTATGAACACTGAAGCTTTCTTT. The chain couples TRBV7-6 to TRBJ1-1; 12 bases fit TRBD1. The J segment lost 0 bases and the V segment lost 5 bases, leaving 16 bases of the junction unmatched. Germline CDR1 reads SGHVS; CDR2 reads FNYEAQ. The CDR3 is 20 residues long.